This T cell receptor (beta chain) emerged from a study of blood T cell repertoires in COVID-19. Across the whole study: The samples span acute and convalescent COVID-19 from the United States, Italy and Spain.

This clone was found once. Unmatched junction bases numbered 7, after V lost 4 bases and J lost 2 bases. In germline, CDR1 is MDHEN, CDR2 SYDVKM. This CDR3 contains 15 residues. In the study's own analysis: Amplification of reference gene primers provided the estimated nucleated cell counts. The method was immunoSEQ multiplex PCR; TCRdb's version includes in-frame clones alone and lacks a portion of them. Clone size and V and J calls were adopted from that table, with D and trimming inferred from the DNA. Of 150,000 or so clones in the sample, approximately 80% were seen once. The study drew participants aged about 18 to 95 years from some 23 US areas.

This sequence joins TRBV28 and TRBJ1-1, with 7 positions matching TRBD1. The TCR was taken from a woman aged 50 to 65 who had recovered from COVID-19. The specimen sequenced was PBMCs or T cells enriched from blood (not recorded which). The CDR3 nucleotides read TGTGCCAGCAGTTCGAGAGGGGACAGCAACACTGAAGCTTTCTTT. It specifies CASSSRGDSNTEAFF. The full variable domain, rest sourced from reference TRBV28 and TRBJ1-1, is DVKVTQSSRYLVKRTGEKVFLECVQDMDHENMFWYRQDPGLGLRLIYFSYDVKMKEKGDIPEGYSVSREKKERFSLILESASTNQTSMYLCASSSRGDSNTEAFFGQGTRLTVV.